This T cell receptor beta chain was recovered during a study of blood T cell repertoires in COVID-19. TCRdb keeps only in-frame clones here, not all; method: immunoSEQ multiplex PCR. The table lists around 230,000 clones, roughly 80% of them singletons. Germline V lookup: CDR1 SGHAT, CDR2 FQNNGV. The CDR3 is 12 amino acids. V was clipped by 5 bases and J by 5 bases, with 9 bases between them. This TCR came from a woman aged 55-69 years with active or convalescent COVID-19. What was sequenced was peripheral blood. The rearrangement joins TRBV11-2 to TRBJ1-1, with a possible D match to TRBD1 (6 bases). Here the CDR3 DNA reads TGTGCCAGCAGCCTAGGACAGACTGAAGCTTTCTTT. Residues: CASSLGQTEAFF.